This TCR beta chain was found in a study of T cells in pancreatic ductal adenocarcinoma. TCRdb keeps only in-frame clones here, not all; method: immunoSEQ multiplex PCR. The table records roughly 100,000 clones, about 96% of them present only once. This clone was detected once. Its specificity is unknown. No neoadjuvant therapy was given to the selected pancreatic ductal adenocarcinoma patients before their surgery. Study-wide results and caveats: Comparisons of tumor and blood clonality may show falsely lower tumor diversity.

The clonotype was recovered from a human donor with pancreatic ductal adenocarcinoma. Sequencing input: PBMCs.

The CDR3 DNA follows: TGTGCCAGCAATCCTACGGGACAACAAAACATTCAGTACTTC. It specifies CASNPTGQQNIQYF. The chain carries TRBV28 and TRBJ2-4; D is perhaps TRBD1 (6 bases). CDR3 length: 14 amino acids. The germline CDR1 and CDR2 sequences are MDHEN and SYDVKM. The ends were cut back, 7 bases at V and 5 bases at J, with 15 bases in the middle.